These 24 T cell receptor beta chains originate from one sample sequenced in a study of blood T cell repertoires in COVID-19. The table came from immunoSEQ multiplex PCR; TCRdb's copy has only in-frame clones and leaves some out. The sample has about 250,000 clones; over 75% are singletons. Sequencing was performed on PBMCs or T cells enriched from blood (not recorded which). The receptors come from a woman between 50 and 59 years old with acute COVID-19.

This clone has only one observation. The CDR3 reads CASSPRTGNDRYGYTF. CDR3 nucleotide sequence: TGTGCCAGCAGTCCCAGGACAGGGAATGATCGCTATGGCTACACCTTC. The gene calls are TRBV6-6 and TRBJ1-2; 8 bases are shared with TRBD1. V was clipped by 5 bases and J by 4 bases; unmatched bases: 12. Germline V lookup: CDR1 MNHNY, CDR2 SVGAGI (reference sequence). This CDR3 comprises 16 residues.

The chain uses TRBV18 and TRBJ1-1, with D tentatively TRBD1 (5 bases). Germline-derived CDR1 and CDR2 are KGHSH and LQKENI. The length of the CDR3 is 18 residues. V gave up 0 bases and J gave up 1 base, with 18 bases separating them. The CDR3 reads CASSPPQGDPLANTEAFF. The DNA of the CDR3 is TGTGCCAGCTCACCACCTCAGGGTGACCCGCTGGCGAACACTGAAGCTTTCTTT. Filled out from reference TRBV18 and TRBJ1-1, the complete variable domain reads NAGVMQNPRHLVRRRGQEARLRCSPMKGHSHVYWYRQLPEEGLKFMVYLQKENIIDESGMPKERFSAEFPKEGPSILRIQQVVRGDSAAYFCASSPPQGDPLANTEAFFGQGTRLTVV.

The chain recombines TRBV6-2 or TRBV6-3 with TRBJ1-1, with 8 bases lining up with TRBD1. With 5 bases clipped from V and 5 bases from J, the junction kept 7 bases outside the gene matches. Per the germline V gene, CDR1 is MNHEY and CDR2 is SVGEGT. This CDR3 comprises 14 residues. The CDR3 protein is CASSPGGGWTEAFF. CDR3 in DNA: TGTGCCAGCAGTCCAGGGGGCGGGTGGACTGAAGCTTTCTTT.

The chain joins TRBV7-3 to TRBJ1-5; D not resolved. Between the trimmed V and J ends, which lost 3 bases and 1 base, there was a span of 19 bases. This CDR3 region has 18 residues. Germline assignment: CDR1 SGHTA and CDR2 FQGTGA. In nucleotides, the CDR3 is TGTGCCAGCAGCTTTGGACGGAGGTCGTATAGCAGCAATCAGCCCCAGCATTTT. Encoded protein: CASSFGRRSYSSNQPQHF.

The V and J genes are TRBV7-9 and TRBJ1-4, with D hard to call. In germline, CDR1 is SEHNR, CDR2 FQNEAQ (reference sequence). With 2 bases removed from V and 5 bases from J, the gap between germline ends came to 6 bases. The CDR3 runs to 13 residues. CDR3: CASSLKPNEKLFF. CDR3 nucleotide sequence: TGTGCCAGCAGCTTAAAGCCGAATGAAAAACTGTTTTTT.

CDR3 DNA: TGTGCCAGCAGCCAAGTTTACTCCCGGGATGAGCAGTTCTTC. This translates into CASSQVYSRDEQFF. The V and J genes are TRBV3-1 (or the pseudogene TRBV3-2) and TRBJ2-1; D gene unclear. The germline V gene encodes CDR1 LGHDT and CDR2 YNNKEL (reference sequence). With 1 base removed from V and 8 bases from J, the gap between germline ends came to 12 bases. The CDR3 sequence is 14 residues long.

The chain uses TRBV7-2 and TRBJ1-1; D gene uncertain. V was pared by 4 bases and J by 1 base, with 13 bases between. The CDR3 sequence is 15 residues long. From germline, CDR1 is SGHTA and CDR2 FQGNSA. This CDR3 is CASSSPGFPNTEAFF. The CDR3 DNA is TGTGCCAGCAGCTCCCCCGGGTTCCCGAACACTGAAGCTTTCTTT.

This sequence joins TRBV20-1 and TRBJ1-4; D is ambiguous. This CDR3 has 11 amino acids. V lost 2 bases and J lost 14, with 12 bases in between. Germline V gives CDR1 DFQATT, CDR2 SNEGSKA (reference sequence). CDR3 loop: CSARTEPHLFF. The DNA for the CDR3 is TGCAGTGCTAGAACCGAGCCTCACCTGTTTTTT.

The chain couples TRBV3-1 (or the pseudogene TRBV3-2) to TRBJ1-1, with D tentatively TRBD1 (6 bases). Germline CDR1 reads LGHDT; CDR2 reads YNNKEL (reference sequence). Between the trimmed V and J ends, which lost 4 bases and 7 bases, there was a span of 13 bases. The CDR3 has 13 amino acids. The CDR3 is CASSRRMDSEAFF. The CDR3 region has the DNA TGTGCCAGCAGCCGCAGAATGGACAGTGAAGCTTTCTTT.

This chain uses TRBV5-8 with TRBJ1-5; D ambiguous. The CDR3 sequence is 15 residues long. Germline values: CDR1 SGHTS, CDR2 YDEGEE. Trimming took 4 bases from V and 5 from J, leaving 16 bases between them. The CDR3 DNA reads TGTGCCAGCAGCCCTCAGACGGAGCTTCATCAGCCCCAGCATTTT. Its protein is CASSPQTELHQPQHF.

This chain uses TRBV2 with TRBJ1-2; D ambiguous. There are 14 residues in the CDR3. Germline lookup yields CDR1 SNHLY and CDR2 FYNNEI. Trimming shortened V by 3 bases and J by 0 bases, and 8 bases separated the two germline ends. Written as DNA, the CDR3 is TGTGCCAGCAGTGATAATAGAGCTAACTATGGCTACACCTTC. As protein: CASSDNRANYGYTF.

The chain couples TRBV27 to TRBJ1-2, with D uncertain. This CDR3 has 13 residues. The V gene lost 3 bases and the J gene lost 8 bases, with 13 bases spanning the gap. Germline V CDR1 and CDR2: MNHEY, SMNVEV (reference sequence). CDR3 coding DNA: TGTGCCAGCAGTTTTGACTGGAGTCACGGCTACACCTTC. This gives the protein CASSFDWSHGYTF.

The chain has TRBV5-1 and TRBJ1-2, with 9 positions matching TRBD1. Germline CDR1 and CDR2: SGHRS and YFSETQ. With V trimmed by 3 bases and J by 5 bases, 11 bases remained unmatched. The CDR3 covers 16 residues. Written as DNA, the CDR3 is TGCGCCAGCAGCTCCGGGACAGGGAGGGAACCTTATGGCTACACCTTC. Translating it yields CASSSGTGREPYGYTF. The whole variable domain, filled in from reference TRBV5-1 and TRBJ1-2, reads KAGVTQTPRYLIKTRGQQVTLSCSPISGHRSVSWYQQTPGQGLQFLFEYFSETQRNKGNFPGRFSGRQFSNSRSEMNVSTLELGDSALYLCASSSGTGREPYGYTFGSGTRLTVV.

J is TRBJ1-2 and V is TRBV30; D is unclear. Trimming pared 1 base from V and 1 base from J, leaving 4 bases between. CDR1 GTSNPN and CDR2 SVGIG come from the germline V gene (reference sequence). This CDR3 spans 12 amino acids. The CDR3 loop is CAWSAGNYGYTF. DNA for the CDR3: TGTGCCTGGAGTGCGGGTAACTATGGCTACACCTTC.

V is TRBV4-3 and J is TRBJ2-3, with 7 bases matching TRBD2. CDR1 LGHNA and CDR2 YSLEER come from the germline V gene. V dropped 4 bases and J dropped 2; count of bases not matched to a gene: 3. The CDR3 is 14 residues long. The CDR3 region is CASSPRLATDTQYF. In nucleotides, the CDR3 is TGCGCCAGCAGCCCTAGACTAGCCACAGATACGCAGTATTTT.

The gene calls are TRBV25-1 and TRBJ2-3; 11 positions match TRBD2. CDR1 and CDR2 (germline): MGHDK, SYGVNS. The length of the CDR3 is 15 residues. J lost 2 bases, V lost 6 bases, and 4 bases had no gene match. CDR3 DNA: TGTGCCAGCAGGTTAGCGGGGGGGCCCACAGATACGCAGTATTTT. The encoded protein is CASRLAGGPTDTQYF.

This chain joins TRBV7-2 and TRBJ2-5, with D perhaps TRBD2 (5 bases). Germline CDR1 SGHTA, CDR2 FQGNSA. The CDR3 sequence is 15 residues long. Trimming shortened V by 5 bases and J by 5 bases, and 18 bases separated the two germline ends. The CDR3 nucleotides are TGTGCCAGCAGCACAACGTACGAGGGTCGCGAGACCCAGTACTTC. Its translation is CASSTTYEGRETQYF.

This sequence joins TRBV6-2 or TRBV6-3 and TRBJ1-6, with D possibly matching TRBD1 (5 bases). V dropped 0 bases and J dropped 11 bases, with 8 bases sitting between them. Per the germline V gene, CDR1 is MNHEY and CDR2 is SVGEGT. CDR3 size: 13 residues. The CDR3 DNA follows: TGTGCCAGCAGTTACTCGGGGGGTGCACCCCTCCACTTT. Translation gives CASSYSGGAPLHF.

CDR3 DNA: TGTGCCAGCAGCCCGACAGGTTACAATGAGCAGTTCTTC. Its protein is CASSPTGYNEQFF. The chain uses TRBV11-3 and TRBJ2-1, with D perhaps TRBD1 (6 bases). The ends were cut back, 5 bases at V and 4 bases at J, with 9 bases in the middle. The germline V gene encodes CDR1 SGHNT and CDR2 YENEEA. The CDR3 contains 13 residues.

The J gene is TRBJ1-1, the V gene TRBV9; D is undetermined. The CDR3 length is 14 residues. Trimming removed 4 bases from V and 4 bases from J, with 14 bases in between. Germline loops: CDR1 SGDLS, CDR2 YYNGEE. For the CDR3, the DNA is TGTGCCAGCAGCCCCAGATATGGTGGCACTGAAGCTTTCTTT. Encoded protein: CASSPRYGGTEAFF. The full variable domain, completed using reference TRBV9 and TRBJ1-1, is DSGVTQTPKHLITATGQRVTLRCSPRSGDLSVYWYQQSLDQGLQFLIQYYNGEERAKGNILERFSAQQFPDLHSELNLSSLELGDSALYFCASSPRYGGTEAFFGQGTRLTVV.

The CDR3 here is CASAPGSSYEQYF. DNA of the CDR3: TGTGCCAGCGCCCCAGGAAGCTCCTACGAGCAGTACTTC. This rearrangement joins TRBV28 to TRBJ2-7; D gene uncertain. The CDR3 contains 13 residues. Germline V CDR1 and CDR2: MDHEN, SYDVKM. Trimming stripped 8 bases from V and 0 bases from J, with 11 bases between.

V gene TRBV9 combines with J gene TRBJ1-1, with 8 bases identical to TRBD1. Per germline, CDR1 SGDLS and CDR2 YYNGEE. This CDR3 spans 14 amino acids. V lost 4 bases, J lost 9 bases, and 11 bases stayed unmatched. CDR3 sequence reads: CASSPSVTGGKAFF. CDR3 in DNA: TGTGCCAGCAGCCCCAGCGTCACAGGGGGGAAAGCTTTCTTT.

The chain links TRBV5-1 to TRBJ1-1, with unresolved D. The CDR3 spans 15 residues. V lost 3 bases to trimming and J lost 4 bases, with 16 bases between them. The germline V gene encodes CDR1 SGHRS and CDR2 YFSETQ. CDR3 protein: CASSSAGVRSTEAFF. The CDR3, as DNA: TGCGCCAGCAGCTCGGCCGGGGTCAGATCCACTGAAGCTTTCTTT.

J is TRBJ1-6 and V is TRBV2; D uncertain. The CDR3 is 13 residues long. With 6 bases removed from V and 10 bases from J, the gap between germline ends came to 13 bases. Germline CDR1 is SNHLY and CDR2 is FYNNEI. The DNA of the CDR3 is TGTGCCAGCAGGGAGGGTAGAATGTCACCCCTCCACTTT. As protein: CASREGRMSPLHF.